The T cell receptor beta chain described here comes from a study of shared clonotypes between healthy human individuals. About the research overall: Researchers drew samples from a couple of women and a few men aged 18 to 49. Notes on the study in general: Across a handful of donors, naive CD4 shared 5% to 6%, naive CD8 3% to 3.5%, memory CD4 roughly 2.2%, memory CD8 0.4%.

A single count supports this clone. Its antigen is unknown. Some clones are missing from TCRdb's copy, which holds only in-frame ones; the method was immunoSEQ multiplex PCR. Found here are around 750,000 clones, about 74% of them singletons; the top ten hold 1.5% to 2%. Looked up from germline, CDR1 is SGHVS and CDR2 is FNYEAQ. Between the trimmed V and J ends, which lost 5 bases and 2 bases, there was a span of 21 bases. This CDR3 is 18 amino acids long. The sequenced material came from memory CD4+ T cells sorted from blood. Subset given: CD45RA-negative fraction. The source is a woman younger than 45 in good health. The chain carries TRBV7-6 and TRBJ2-2; either TRBD1 or TRBD2 may supply D (5 bases each). The CDR3 loop is CASSLGPSRGKNTGELFF. CDR3 DNA: TGTGCCAGCAGCCTCGGCCCATCCCGGGGCAAAAACACCGGGGAGCTGTTTTTT.